This TCR beta chain was found in a study of blood T cells in healthy people across ages. Study details: About one barcoded beta molecule per two T cells was the capture yield of template switching.

Germline V CDR1 and CDR2: MNHEY, SMNVEV (reference sequence). The CDR3 totals 12 residues. V was cut by 5 bases and J by 15 bases, with 17 bases left in between. Whole-study findings and limits: With age, beta diversity per million T cells declined roughly linearly, significantly by 40. Naive CD4+ cells and diversity were both higher in long-lived donors than in aged donors.

Concerning this clonotype itself: Its antigen is still unknown.

A second PCR of 7 to 11 cycles used a sample-barcoded 5' primer and a J-beta primer mix. Tagging of each cDNA molecule was performed by a template-switch adaptor with 12 random nucleotides. TCRdb ran MiXCR on the 5' RACE reads and lists one entry per CDR3 protein. There are some 370,000 distinct CDR3 sequences in the sample; 50% to 60% occur only once, and around 53% lies in the top ten. The specimen sequenced was blood. This TCR was recovered from a man between 60 and 75 years old in good health. The J gene is TRBJ2-4, the V gene TRBV27, with a tentative D call TRBD1 (5 bases). In DNA form, the CDR3 reads TGTGCCAGCAGTGTATGGGGCAGGGTGTGGTACTTC. This encodes CASSVWGRVWYF.